The source of this TCR beta chain is a study of CD8 T cells in ankylosing spondylitis. General study results and limits: Disease-linked clones bore a CD8+ phenotype, appearing relatively rarely in peripheral blood.

Using quantitative 5'-RACE with molecular barcodes, the authors made TCR beta libraries. One entry per CDR3 protein results from TCRdb running MiXCR on the 5' RACE reads. Among about 150,000 distinct CDR3 sequences, 30% to 40% were seen once, and the ten largest hold over 5.5%. On this clonotype: Its antigen is unidentified.

Material for sequencing was synovial fluid, either unsorted or a sorted T cell fraction (not recorded which). This receptor was obtained from a male donor with ankylosing spondylitis.

The CDR3, as DNA: TGTGCCAGCAGCTTCAGGGGAAATCAGCCCCAGCATTTT. Amino acid sequence: CASSFRGNQPQHF. This chain uses TRBV5-8 with TRBJ1-5, with a tentative D call TRBD1 (6 bases). The CDR3 spans 13 residues. Germline CDR1 and CDR2: SGHTS and YDEGEE. V lost 2 bases and J lost 4, with 7 bases in between.